This T cell receptor (beta chain) was recovered during a study of shared clonotypes between healthy human individuals. CD8 cells classed as naive were CD45RO-negative and positively selected for CCR7, excluding terminally differentiated effector memory CD45RA+ cells. The table came from immunoSEQ multiplex PCR; TCRdb's copy has only in-frame clones and leaves some out. The sample lists about 2 million clones, roughly 94% seen once, with roughly 1% in the top ten. The CDR3 has 15 residues. Trimming removed 4 bases at V and 0 bases at J, with 10 bases between. Germline-derived CDR1 and CDR2 are MNHEY and SMNVEV (reference sequence).

The receptor comes from a man aged 18 to 29 in good health. Material: naive CD8+ T cells sorted from blood. The chain combines TRBV27 with TRBJ2-4; D may be TRBD2 (6 bases). CDR3 nucleotide sequence: TGTGCCAGCAGTTCGAGCGGGCTAGCCAAAAACATTCAGTACTTC. This encodes CASSSSGLAKNIQYF.